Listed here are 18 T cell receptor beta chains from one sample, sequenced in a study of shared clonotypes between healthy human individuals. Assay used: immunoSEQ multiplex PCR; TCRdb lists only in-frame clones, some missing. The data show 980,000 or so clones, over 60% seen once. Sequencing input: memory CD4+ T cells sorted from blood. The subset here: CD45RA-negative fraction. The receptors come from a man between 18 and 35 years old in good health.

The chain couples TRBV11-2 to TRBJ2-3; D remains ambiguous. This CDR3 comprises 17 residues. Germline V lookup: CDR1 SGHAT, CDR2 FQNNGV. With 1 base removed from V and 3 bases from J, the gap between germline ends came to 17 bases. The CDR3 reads CASSLGPSWVSTDTQYF. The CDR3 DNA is TGTGCCAGCAGCTTAGGCCCGAGTTGGGTTTCTACAGATACGCAGTATTTT.

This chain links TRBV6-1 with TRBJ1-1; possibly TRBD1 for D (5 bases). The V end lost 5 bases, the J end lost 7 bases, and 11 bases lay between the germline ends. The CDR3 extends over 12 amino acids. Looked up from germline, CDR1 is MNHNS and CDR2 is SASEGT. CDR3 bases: TGTGCCAGCAGTTTTAGACAGTTTGAAGCTTTCTTT. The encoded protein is CASSFRQFEAFF.

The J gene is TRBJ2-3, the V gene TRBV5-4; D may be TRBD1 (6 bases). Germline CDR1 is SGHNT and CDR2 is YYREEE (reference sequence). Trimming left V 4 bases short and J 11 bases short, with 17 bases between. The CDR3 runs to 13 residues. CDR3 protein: CASSITQGIEQYF. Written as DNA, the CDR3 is TGTGCCAGCAGCATTACGCAGGGGATCGAGCAGTATTTT. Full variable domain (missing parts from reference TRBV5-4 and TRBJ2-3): ETGVTQSPTHLIKTRGQQVTLRCSSQSGHNTVSWYQQALGQGPQFIFQYYREEENGRGNFPPRFSGLQFPNYSSELNVNALELDDSALYLCASSITQGIEQYFGPGTRLTVL.

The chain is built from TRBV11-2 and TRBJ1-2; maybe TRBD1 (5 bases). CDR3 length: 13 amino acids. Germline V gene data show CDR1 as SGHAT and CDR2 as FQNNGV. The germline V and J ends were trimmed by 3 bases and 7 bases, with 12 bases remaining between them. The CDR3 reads CASSLDIWGGYTF. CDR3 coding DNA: TGTGCCAGCAGCTTGGACATCTGGGGTGGCTACACCTTC.

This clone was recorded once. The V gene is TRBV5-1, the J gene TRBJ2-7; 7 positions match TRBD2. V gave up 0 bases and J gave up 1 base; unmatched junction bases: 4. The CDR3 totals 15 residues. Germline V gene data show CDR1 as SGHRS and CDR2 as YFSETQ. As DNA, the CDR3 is TGCGCCAGCAGCTTGGGGGGGACTACTTCCTACGAGCAGTACTTC. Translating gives CASSLGGTTSYEQYF. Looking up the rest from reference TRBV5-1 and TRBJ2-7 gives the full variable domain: KAGVTQTPRYLIKTRGQQVTLSCSPISGHRSVSWYQQTPGQGLQFLFEYFSETQRNKGNFPGRFSGRQFSNSRSEMNVSTLELGDSALYLCASSLGGTTSYEQYFGPGTRLTVT.

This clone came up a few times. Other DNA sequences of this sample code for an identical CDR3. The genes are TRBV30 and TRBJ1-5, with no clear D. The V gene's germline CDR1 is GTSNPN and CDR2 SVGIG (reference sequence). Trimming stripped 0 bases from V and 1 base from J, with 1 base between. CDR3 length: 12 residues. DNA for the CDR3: TGTGCCTGGAGTGTAAGCAATCAGCCCCAGCATTTT. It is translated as CAWSVSNQPQHF. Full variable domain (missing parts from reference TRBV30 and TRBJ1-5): SQTIHQWPATLVQPVGSPLSLECTVEGTSNPNLYWYRQAAGRGLQLLFYSVGIGQISSEVPQNLSASRPQDRQFILSSKKLLLSDSGFYLCAWSVSNQPQHFGDGTRLSIL.

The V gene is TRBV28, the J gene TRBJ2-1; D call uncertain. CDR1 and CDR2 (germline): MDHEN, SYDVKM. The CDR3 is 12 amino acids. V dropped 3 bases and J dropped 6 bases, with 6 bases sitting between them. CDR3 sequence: CASSFGVNEQFF. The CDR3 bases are TGTGCCAGCAGTTTCGGAGTCAATGAGCAGTTCTTC.

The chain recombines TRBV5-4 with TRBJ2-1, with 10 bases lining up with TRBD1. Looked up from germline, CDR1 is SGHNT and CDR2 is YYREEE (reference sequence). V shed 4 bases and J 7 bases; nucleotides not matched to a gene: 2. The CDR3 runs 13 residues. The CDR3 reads CASSEGQGNEQFF. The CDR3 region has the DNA TGTGCCAGCAGCGAGGGACAGGGGAATGAGCAGTTCTTC.

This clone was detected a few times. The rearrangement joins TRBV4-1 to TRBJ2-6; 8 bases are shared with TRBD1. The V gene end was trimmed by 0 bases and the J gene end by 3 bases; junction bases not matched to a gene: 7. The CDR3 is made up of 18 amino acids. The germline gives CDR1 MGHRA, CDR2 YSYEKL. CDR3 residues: CASSQDLQGAGGANVLTF. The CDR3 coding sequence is TGCGCCAGCAGCCAAGATCTTCAGGGGGCGGGTGGGGCCAACGTCCTGACTTTC.

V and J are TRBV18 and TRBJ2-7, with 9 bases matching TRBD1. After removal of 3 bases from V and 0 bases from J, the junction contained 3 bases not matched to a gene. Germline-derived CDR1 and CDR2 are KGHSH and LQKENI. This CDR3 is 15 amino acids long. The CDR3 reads CASSPRQGGSYEQYF. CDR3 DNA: TGTGCCAGCTCACCGAGACAGGGGGGCTCCTACGAGCAGTACTTC.

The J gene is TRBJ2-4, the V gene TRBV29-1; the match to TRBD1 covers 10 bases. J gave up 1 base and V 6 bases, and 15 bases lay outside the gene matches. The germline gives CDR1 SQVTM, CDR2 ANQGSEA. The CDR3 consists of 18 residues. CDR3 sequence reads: CSVVTGTGVVGAKNIQYF. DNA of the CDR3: TGCAGCGTCGTTACCGGGACAGGGGTAGTGGGGGCCAAAAACATTCAGTACTTC.

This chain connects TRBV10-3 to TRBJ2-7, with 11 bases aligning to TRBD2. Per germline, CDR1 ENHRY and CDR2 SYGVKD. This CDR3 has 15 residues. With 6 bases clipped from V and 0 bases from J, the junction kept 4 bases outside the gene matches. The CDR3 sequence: CAIRGLAASSYEQYF. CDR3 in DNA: TGTGCCATCAGGGGACTAGCGGCCAGCTCCTACGAGCAGTACTTC.

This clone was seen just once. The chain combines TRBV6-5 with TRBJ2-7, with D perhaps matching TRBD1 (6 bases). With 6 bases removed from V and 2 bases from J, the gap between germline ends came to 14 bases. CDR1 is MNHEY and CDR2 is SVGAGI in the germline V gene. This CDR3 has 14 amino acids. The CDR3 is CASRRNRDPYEQYF. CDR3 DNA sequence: TGTGCCAGCAGACGCAACAGGGACCCCTACGAGCAGTACTTC.

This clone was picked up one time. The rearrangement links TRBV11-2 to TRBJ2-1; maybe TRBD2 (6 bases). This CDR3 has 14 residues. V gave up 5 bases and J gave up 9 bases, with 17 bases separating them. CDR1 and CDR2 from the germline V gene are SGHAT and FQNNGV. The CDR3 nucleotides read TGTGCCAGCAGCCTACAGCGGGCTCTGGGTGAGCAGTTCTTC. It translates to CASSLQRALGEQFF.

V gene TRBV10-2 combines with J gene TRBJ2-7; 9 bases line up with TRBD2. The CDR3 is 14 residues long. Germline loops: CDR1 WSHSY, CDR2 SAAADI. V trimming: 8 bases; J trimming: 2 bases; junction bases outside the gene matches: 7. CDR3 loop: CASRSGLATYEQYF. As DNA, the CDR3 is TGCGCCAGCCGATCCGGACTAGCGACCTACGAGCAGTACTTC.

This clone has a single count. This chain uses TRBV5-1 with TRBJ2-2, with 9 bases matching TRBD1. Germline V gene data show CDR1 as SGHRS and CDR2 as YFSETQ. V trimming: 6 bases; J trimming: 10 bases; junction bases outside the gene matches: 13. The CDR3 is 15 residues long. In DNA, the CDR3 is TGCGCCAGCACGTCGGCGGGACAGGGAATTTCGGAGCTGTTTTTT. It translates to CASTSAGQGISELFF.

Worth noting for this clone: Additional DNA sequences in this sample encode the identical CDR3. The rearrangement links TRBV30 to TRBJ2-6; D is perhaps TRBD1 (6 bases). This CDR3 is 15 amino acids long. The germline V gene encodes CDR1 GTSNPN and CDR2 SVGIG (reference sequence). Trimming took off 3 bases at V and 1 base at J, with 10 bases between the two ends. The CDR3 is CAWSLGGSGANVLTF. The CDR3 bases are TGTGCCTGGAGCCTAGGGGGTTCTGGGGCCAACGTCCTGACTTTC. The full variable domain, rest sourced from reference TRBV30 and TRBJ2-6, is SQTIHQWPATLVQPVGSPLSLECTVEGTSNPNLYWYRQAAGRGLQLLFYSVGIGQISSEVPQNLSASRPQDRQFILSSKKLLLSDSGFYLCAWSLGGSGANVLTFGAGSRLTVL.

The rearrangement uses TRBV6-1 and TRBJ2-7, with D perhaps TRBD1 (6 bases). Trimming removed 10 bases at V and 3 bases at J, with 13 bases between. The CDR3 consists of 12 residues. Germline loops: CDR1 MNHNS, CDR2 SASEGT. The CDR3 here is CATSRGNYEQYF. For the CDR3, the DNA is TGTGCCACTAGCAGGGGCAACTACGAGCAGTACTTC.